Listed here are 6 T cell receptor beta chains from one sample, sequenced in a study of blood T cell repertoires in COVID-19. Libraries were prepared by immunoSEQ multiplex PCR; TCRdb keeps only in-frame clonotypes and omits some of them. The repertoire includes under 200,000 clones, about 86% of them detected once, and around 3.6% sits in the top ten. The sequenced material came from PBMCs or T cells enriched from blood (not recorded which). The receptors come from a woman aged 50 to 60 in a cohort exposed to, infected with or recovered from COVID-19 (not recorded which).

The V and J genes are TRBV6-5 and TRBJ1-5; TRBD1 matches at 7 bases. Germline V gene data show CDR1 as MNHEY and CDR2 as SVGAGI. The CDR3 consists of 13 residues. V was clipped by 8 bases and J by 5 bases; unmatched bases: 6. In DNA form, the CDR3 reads TGTGCCAGCTCCCCAGGGGGATATCAGCCCCAGCATTTT. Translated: CASSPGGYQPQHF.

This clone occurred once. For the CDR3, the DNA is TGCGCCAGCAGTGAGACCCGGGACTCCGGGCATGAGCAGTTCTTC. Its protein is CASSETRDSGHEQFF. The chain recombines TRBV10-1 with TRBJ2-1, with D possibly being TRBD2 (6 bases). Germline V gene data show CDR1 as WNHNN and CDR2 as SYGVQD (reference sequence). Between the trimmed V and J ends, which lost 2 bases and 8 bases, there was a span of 16 bases. This CDR3 has 15 residues.

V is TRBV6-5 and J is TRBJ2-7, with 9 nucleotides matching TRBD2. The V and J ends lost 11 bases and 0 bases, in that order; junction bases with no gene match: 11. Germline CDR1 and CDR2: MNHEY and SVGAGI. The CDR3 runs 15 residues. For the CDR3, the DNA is TGTGCCTCCGCCCCGGCTAGCGGGATCTCCTACGAGCAGTACTTC. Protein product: CASAPASGISYEQYF.

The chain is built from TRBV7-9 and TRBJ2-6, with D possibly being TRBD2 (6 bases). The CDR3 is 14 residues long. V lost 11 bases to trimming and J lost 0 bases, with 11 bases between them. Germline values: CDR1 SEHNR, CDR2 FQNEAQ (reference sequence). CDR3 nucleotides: TGTGCCCTCGGAGGGAGCTCTGGGGCCAACGTCCTGACTTTC. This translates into CALGGSSGANVLTF.

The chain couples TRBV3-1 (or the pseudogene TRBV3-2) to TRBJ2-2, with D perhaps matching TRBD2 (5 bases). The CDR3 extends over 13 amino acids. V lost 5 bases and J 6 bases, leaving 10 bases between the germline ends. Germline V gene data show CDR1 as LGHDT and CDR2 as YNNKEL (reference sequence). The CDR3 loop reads CASSSTRAGELFF. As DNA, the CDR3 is TGTGCCAGCAGCTCAACTAGAGCCGGGGAGCTGTTTTTT.

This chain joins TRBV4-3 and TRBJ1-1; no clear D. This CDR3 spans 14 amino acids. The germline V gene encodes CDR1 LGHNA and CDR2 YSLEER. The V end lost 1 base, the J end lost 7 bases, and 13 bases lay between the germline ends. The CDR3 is CASSQGRRGVEAFF. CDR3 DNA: TGCGCCAGCAGCCAAGGTCGGCGAGGTGTTGAAGCTTTCTTT.